These T cell receptor beta chains were read from a single sample in a study of blood T cell repertoires in COVID-19. Clones were sequenced by immunoSEQ multiplex PCR, and TCRdb holds only the in-frame ones, with some missing. The sample lists some 380,000 clones; approximately 88% were seen once. Sequenced input: PBMCs or T cells enriched from blood (not recorded which). The source is a woman aged 40 to 50 with acute COVID-19. The conserved cysteine and the conserved F or W are not part of the CDR3 here. Size values are once, few and many counts, or a class for expanded clones, and some rows have none.

size: .
V: TRBV19
CDR3: ASRRAGGTDTQY

size: .
V: TRBV6-5
CDR3: ASSYSAVYGYT

size: .
V: TRBV9
CDR3: ASSVGGESYGYT

size: .
V: TRBV9
CDR3: ASSASGTFLAGETQY

size: .
V: TRBV9
CDR3: ASSVDGGGGADTQY

size: .
V: TRBV5-1
CDR3: ASSTATGLYEQY

size: .
V: TRBV6-5
CDR3: ASSYSNSQKSVKLF

size: few
V: TRBV7-9
CDR3: ASLQAGSETQY

size: .
V: TRBV30
CDR3: AWSVGLAGGTDTQY

size: .
V: TRBV30
CDR3: AWSPPVNYGYT

size: .
V: TRBV7-8
CDR3: ASSSNFQTHYGYT

size: .
V: TRBV2
CDR3: ASSEAEGALPQH

size: .
V: TRBV19
CDR3: ASSIEGGGTDTQY

size: .
V: TRBV10-1
CDR3: ASGLFHEQY

size: .
V: TRBV27
CDR3: ASSPSGVYNEQF

size: .
V: TRBV12-3/TRBV12-4
CDR3: ASSLAQREQF

size: .
V: TRBV6-5
CDR3: ASSYNRGHGYT

size: few
V: TRBV5-1
CDR3: ASSQGRGFEKLF

size: .
V: TRBV6-1
CDR3: ASSEVGQGNSFGQY

size: once
V: TRBV19
CDR3: ASTWSSSTDTQY

size: .
V: TRBV15
CDR3: ATSIRQGNYGYT

size: .
V: TRBV29-1
CDR3: SVEESTWTEAF

size: .
V: TRBV4-2
CDR3: ASSRRRPLDRGIRWGPDTQY

size: once
V: TRBV3-1/TRBV3-2
CDR3: ASSQSPRVGNYEQY

size: .
V: TRBV11-3
CDR3: ASSLDSQGMGNEQF

size: .
V: TRBV5-4
CDR3: ASSIGTAPYEQY

size: once
V: TRBV7-8
CDR3: ASSLRTGSNQPQH

size: .
V: TRBV19
CDR3: ASSPQPGQGDYGYT

size: .
V: TRBV7-9
CDR3: ASSLDRGAGYT

size: .
V: TRBV27
CDR3: ASSWTGNQPQH

size: .
V: TRBV19
CDR3: ASSIRAGGPDTGELF

size: .
V: TRBV7-5
CDR3: ARSFESGGPEETQY

size: once
V: TRBV9
CDR3: ASSAVDTGELF

size: .
V: TRBV19
CDR3: ASNPGLAGGLGETQY

size: .
V: TRBV19
CDR3: ASSGRGQFNTEAF

size: .
V: TRBV2
CDR3: ASSVRVSGANVLT

size: .
V: TRBV2
CDR3: ASTAGSTTQY

size: few
V: TRBV7-2
CDR3: ASSSGLAGVDTQY

size: .
V: TRBV2
CDR3: ASSDGGANVLT

size: .
V: TRBV3-1/TRBV3-2
CDR3: ASSQGGTPNQPQH

size: .
V: TRBV29-1
CDR3: SVGQGNTEAF

size: few
V: TRBV19
CDR3: ASSSPYRSNTEAF

size: .
V: TRBV5-4
CDR3: ASSSHPDRRGF

size: .
V: TRBV3-1/TRBV3-2
CDR3: ASSHPYNTEAF

size: .
V: TRBV27
CDR3: ASSTTPRVGGGYT

size: .
V: TRBV3-1/TRBV3-2
CDR3: ASSLNNRPYEQY

size: .
V: TRBV7-9
CDR3: ASSLGQGYGYT

size: .
V: TRBV13
CDR3: ASSYLAGTTDTQY

size: .
V: TRBV2
CDR3: ASRPRGRGNTEAF

size: .
V: TRBV3-1/TRBV3-2
CDR3: ASGETGSSYNEQF

size: .
V: TRBV30
CDR3: AWSVVRGLNYGYT

size: .
V: TRBV5-1
CDR3: ASSGNRGGTEAF

size: .
V: TRBV12-3/TRBV12-4
CDR3: ASSQQGNTEAF

size: .
V: TRBV3-1/TRBV3-2
CDR3: ASSHGGGTYNEQF

size: .
V: TRBV9
CDR3: ASSAAGAWRDTQY

size: .
V: TRBV7-9
CDR3: ASSLTGSTDTQY

size: .
V: TRBV6-5
CDR3: ASSYPTTSGEREQF

size: few
V: TRBV4-2
CDR3: ASSREETQY

size: .
V: TRBV6-4
CDR3: ASSATGGTDYGYT

size: .
V: TRBV30
CDR3: ASQGGFYGYT